This T cell receptor beta chain came from a study of blood T cells in healthy people across ages. Background on the study: Per two T cells, about one barcoded beta molecule was captured through template switching. Study-wide findings and caveats: The long-lived group displayed more naive CD4+ cells, plus higher diversity, than the aged donors did.

This clonotype has ten or more counts. What it binds is not known. The CDR3 consists of 14 residues. Germline V gene data show CDR1 as SGHTA and CDR2 as FQGTGA. The ends lost 2 bases at V and 9 bases at J; junction bases unmatched: 0. All donors came from Russia, were Caucasian and healthy, and spanned ages roughly 6 to 95. The authors drew 7.5 to 10 milliliters of peripheral blood from each donor. The authors ran a second PCR of 7 to 11 cycles using a sample-barcoded 5' primer and a J-beta primer mix. A single record per CDR3 protein comes from TCRdb applying MiXCR to the 5' RACE reads. The sample lists some 670,000 distinct CDR3 sequences, more than 45% seen once, with roughly 14% in the top ten.

The sequence was collected from a woman of 80 years or more in good health. The chain couples TRBV7-3 to TRBJ2-1; 14 bases are shared with TRBD2. Material for sequencing was blood. The CDR3 DNA reads TGTGCCAGCAGCTTAGGGACTAGCGGGAGTGAGCAGTTCTTC. This sequence encodes CASSLGTSGSEQFF.